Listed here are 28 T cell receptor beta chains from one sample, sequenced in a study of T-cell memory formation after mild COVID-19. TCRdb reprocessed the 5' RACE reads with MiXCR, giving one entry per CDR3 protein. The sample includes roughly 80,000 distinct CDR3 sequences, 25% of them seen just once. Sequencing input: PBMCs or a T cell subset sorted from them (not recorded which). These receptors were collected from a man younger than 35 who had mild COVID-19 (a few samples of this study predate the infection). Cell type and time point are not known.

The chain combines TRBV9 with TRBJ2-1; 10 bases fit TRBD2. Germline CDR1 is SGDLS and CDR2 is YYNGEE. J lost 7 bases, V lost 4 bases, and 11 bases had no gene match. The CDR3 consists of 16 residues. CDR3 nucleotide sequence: TGTGCCAGCAGCTTCTCTAGCGGGGGATCTATGAATGAGCAGTTCTTC. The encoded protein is CASSFSSGGSMNEQFF.

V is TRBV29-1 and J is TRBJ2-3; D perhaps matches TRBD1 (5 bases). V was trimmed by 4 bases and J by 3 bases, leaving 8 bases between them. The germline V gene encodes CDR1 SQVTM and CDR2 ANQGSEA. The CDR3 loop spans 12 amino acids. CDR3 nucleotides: TGCAGCGTTGCCCAGGGAACAGATACGCAGTATTTT. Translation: CSVAQGTDTQYF.

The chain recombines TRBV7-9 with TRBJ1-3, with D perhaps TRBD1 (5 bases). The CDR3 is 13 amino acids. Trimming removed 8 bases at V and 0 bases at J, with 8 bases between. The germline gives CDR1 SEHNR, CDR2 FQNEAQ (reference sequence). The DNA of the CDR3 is TGTGCCAGCGGGGACCACTCTGGAAACACCATATATTTT. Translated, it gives CASGDHSGNTIYF.

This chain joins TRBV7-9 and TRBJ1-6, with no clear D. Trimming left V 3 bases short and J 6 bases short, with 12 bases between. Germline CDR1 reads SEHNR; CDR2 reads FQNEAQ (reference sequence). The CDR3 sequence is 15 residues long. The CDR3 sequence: CASSLMTGLNSPLHF. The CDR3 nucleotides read TGTGCCAGCAGCTTGATGACGGGCCTTAATTCACCCCTCCACTTT.

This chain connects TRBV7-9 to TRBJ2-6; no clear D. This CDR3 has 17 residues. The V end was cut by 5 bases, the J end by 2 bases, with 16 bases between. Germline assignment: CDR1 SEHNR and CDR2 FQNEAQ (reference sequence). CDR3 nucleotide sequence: TGTGCCAGCAGCCTACAAGGTCACCTGGCTGGGGCCAACGTCCTGACTTTC. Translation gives CASSLQGHLAGANVLTF.

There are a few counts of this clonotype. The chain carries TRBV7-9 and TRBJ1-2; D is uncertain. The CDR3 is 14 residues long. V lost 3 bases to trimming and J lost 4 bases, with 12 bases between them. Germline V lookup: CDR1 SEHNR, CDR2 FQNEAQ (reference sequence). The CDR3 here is CASSFLTSGYGYTF. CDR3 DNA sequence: TGTGCCAGCAGCTTCCTTACATCCGGCTATGGCTACACCTTC.

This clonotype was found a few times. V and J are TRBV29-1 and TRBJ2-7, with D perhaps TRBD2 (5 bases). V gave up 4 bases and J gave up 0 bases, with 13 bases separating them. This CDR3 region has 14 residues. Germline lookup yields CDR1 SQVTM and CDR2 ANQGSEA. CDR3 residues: CSVVGRGTSYEQYF. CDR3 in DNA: TGCAGCGTTGTCGGTCGGGGAACCTCCTACGAGCAGTACTTC.

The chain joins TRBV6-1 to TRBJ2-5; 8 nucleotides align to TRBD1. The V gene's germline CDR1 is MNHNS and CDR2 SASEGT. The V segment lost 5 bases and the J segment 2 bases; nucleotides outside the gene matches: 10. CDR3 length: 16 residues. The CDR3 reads CASSRGQAPLQETQYF. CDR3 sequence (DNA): TGTGCCAGCAGTCGGGGACAGGCCCCGTTACAAGAGACCCAGTACTTC.

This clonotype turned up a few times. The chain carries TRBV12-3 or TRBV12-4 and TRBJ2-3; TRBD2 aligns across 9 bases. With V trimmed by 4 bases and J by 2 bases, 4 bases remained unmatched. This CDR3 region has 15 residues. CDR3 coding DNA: TGTGCCAGCAGTTCTAGCGGGGTTTACACAGATACGCAGTATTTT. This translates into CASSSSGVYTDTQYF.

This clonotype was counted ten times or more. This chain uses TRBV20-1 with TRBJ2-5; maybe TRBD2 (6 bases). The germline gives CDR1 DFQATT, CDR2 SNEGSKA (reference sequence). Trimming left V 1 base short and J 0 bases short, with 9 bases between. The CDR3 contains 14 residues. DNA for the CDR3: TGCAGTGCTAGAGGGGGACTCGACCAAGAGACCCAGTACTTC. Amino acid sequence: CSARGGLDQETQYF.

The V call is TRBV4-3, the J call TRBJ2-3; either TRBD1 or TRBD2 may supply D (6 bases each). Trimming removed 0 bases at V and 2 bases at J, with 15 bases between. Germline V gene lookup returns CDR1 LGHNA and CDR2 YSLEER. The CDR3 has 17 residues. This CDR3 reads CASSQDQSGATTDTQYF. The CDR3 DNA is TGCGCCAGCAGCCAAGATCAATCGGGGGCGACCACAGATACGCAGTATTTT.

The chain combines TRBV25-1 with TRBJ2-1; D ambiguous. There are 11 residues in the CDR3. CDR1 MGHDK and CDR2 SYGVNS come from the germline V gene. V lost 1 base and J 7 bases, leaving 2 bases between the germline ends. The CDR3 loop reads CASSEFNEQFF. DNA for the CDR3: TGTGCCAGCAGTGAATTTAATGAGCAGTTCTTC.

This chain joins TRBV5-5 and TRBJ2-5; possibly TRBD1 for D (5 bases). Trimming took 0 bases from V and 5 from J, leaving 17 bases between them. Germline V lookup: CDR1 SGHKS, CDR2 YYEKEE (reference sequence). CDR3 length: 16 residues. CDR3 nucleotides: TGTGCCAGCAGCTTGGCCCTGGGGCCAGAGACTGAGACCCAGTACTTC. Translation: CASSLALGPETETQYF. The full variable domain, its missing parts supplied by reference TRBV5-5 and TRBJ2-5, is DAGVTQSPTHLIKTRGQQVTLRCSPISGHKSVSWYQQVLGQGPQFIFQYYEKEERGRGNFPDRFSARQFPNYSSELNVNALLLGDSALYLCASSLALGPETETQYFGPGTRLLVL.

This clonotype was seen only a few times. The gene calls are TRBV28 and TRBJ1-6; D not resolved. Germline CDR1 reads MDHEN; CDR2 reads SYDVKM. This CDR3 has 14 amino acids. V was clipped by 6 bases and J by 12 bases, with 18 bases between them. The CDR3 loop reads CASRDTAGQRPLHF. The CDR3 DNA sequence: TGTGCCAGCAGAGATACCGCGGGTCAGCGACCCCTCCACTTT.

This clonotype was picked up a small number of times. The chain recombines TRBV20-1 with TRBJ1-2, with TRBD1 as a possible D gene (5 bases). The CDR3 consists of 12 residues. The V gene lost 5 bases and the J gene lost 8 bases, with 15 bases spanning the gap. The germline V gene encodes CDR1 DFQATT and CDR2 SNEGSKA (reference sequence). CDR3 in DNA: TGCAGTGCTTGGAGTCGGGGGGTCGGCTACACCTTC. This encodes CSAWSRGVGYTF.

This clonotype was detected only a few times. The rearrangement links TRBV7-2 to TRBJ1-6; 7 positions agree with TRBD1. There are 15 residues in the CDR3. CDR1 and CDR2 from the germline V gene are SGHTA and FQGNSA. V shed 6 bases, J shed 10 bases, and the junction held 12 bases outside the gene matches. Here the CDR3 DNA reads TGTGCCAGCAGAGTAGAATATACAGGGGACTCACCCCTCCACTTT. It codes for CASRVEYTGDSPLHF.

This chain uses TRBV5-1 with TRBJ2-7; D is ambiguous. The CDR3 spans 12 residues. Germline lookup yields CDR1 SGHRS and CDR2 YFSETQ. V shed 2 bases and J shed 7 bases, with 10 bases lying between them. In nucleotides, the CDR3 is TGCGCCAGCAGCTTCGATGACTTGGAGCAGTACTTC. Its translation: CASSFDDLEQYF.

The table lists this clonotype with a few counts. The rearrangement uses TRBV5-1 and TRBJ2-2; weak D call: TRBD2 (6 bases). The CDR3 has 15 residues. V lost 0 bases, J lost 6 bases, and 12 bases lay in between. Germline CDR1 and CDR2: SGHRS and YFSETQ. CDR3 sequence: CASSLVPGRSGELFF. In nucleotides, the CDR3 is TGCGCCAGCAGCTTGGTCCCGGGGAGGTCCGGGGAGCTGTTTTTT.

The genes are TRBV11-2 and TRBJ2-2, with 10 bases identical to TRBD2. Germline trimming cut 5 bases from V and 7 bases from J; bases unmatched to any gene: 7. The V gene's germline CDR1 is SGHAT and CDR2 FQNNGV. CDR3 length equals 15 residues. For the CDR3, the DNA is TGTGCCAGCAGCGTCGAGCGGGGGGGTATCGGGGAGCTGTTTTTT. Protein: CASSVERGGIGELFF.

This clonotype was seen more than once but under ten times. The CDR3 region is CASSVVGGWEETQYF. In DNA, the CDR3 is TGTGCCAGCAGCGTCGTCGGGGGGTGGGAAGAGACCCAGTACTTC. This sequence joins TRBV9 and TRBJ2-5; TRBD2 aligns across 7 bases. Trimming removed 2 bases from V and 3 bases from J; junction bases left unmatched: 7. The CDR3 is 15 residues long. CDR1 SGDLS and CDR2 YYNGEE come from the germline V gene.

The CDR3 reads CASSVSGRSETQYF. In DNA, the CDR3 is TGTGCCAGCAGCGTAAGCGGGAGGAGCGAGACCCAGTACTTC. The chain employs TRBV7-9 and TRBJ2-5, with TRBD2 matching 9 bases. V dropped 5 bases and J dropped 5; count of bases not matched to a gene: 6. The CDR3 extends over 14 amino acids. Germline-derived CDR1 and CDR2 are SEHNR and FQNEAQ (reference sequence).

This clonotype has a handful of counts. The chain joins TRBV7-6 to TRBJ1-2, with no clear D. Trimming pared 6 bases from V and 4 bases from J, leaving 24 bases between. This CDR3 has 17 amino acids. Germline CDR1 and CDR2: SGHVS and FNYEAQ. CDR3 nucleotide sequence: TGTGCCAGCAGTGCCGCCGGGTCGCCCGCTCCCGGCTATGGCTACACCTTC. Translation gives CASSAAGSPAPGYGYTF.

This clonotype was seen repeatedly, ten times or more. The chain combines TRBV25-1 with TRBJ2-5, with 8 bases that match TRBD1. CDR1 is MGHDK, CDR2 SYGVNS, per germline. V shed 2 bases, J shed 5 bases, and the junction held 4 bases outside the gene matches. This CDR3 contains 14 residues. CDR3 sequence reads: CASSEQGASETQYF. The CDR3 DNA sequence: TGTGCCAGCAGTGAACAGGGGGCATCGGAGACCCAGTACTTC.

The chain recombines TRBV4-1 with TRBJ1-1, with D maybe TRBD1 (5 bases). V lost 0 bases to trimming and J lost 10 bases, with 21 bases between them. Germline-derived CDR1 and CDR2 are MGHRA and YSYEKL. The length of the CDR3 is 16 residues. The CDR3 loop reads CASSQDPSVTGRGAFF. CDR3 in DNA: TGCGCCAGCAGCCAAGATCCCTCGGTAACCGGGAGGGGAGCTTTCTTT.

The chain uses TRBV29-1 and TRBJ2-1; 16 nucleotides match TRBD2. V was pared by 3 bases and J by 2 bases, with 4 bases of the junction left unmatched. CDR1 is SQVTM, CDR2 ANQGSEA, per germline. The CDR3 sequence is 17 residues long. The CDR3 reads CSVDGTSGGAAYNEQFF. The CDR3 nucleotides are TGCAGCGTTGACGGGACTAGCGGGGGGGCTGCCTACAATGAGCAGTTCTTC.

Here the CDR3 reads CSARESEHGYGYTF. In DNA form, the CDR3 reads TGCAGTGCTAGAGAATCTGAGCACGGCTATGGCTACACCTTC. This sequence joins TRBV20-1 and TRBJ1-2, with D unresolved. The V gene's germline CDR1 is DFQATT and CDR2 SNEGSKA (reference sequence). This CDR3 is 14 amino acids long. Trimming pared 0 bases from V and 4 bases from J, leaving 12 bases between.

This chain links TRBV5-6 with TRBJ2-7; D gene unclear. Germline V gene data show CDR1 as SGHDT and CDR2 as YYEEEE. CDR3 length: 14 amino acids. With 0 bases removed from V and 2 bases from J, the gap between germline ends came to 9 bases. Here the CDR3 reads CASSLDTTAYEQYF. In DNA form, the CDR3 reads TGTGCCAGCAGCTTGGACACGACTGCCTACGAGCAGTACTTC.

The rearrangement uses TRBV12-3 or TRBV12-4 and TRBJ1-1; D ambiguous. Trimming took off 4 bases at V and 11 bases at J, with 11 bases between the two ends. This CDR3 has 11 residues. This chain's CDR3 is CASSSSGRAFF. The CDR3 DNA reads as TGTGCCAGCAGTTCCTCTGGTAGGGCTTTCTTT.